This T cell receptor beta chain is drawn from a study of T cell responses to AZD1222 COVID-19 vaccine. Study-wide points: Clonal diversity was possibly underestimated; the donors were predominantly white British and more often female. Variant regions that are unmutated are reportedly the target of nearly half of spike-specific TCRs. Among AZD1222 vaccinees, only 5 or 6 were seropositive at baseline.

With regard to this clone: Its antigen is unknown.

TCRdb keeps only in-frame clones here, not all; method: immunoSEQ multiplex PCR. The sample contains 85,000 to 90,000 clones, approximately 91% of which appear only once. The sequencing here drew on peripheral blood, taken on day 0 of AZD1222 vaccination. This clonotype was sampled from an adult in good health.

Here the CDR3 reads CASSPRGLAGGLNTGELFF. The CDR3, as DNA: TGTGCCAGCAGCCCCCGGGGTCTAGCGGGAGGCCTGAACACCGGGGAGCTGTTTTTT. V usage is TRBV7-8 and J usage is TRBJ2-2; TRBD2 matches at 11 bases. V shed 5 bases, J shed 1 base, and the junction held 12 bases outside the gene matches. Germline CDR1 and CDR2: SGHVS and FQNEAQ. The CDR3 is made up of 19 amino acids.